The rows below give T cell receptor beta chains drawn from one sample of a study of blood T cells in healthy people across ages. One entry per CDR3 protein results from TCRdb running MiXCR on the 5' RACE reads. The sample consists of about 1.7 million distinct CDR3 sequences, about 28% of them appearing once. The sequenced material came from blood. Receptors originate from a woman in her twenties or thirties in good health. CDR3s include the opening cysteine and the closing phenylalanine or tryptophan. Each record gives: D gene, V gene, J gene, clone size, CDR3 DNA, CDR3 protein. The D gene is left open where the match is weak. Expanded clones are given a class, and other clones once, few, many or no size at all.

NA,TRBV20-1,TRBJ2-1,NA,TGCAGTGCGGGGGAAAACTCCTACAATGAGCAGTTCTTC,CSAGENSYNEQFF
NA,TRBV4-1,TRBJ1-6,NA,TGCGCCAGCGGCCAAGCGCGGTCGTATAATTCACCCCTCCACTTT,CASGQARSYNSPLHF
TRBD1,TRBV5-1,TRBJ1-2,NA,TGCGCCAGCAGCTTGGCCGGTTTCACAGGGGGCGCCCGGTATGGCTACACCTTC,CASSLAGFTGGARYGYTF
TRBD1,TRBV2,TRBJ1-2,few,TGTGCCAGCAGCTCTCGGACAGGGTGGGGAGGCTACACCTTC,CASSSRTGWGGYTF
NA,TRBV6-6,TRBJ1-5,NA,TGTGCCAGCGGAAAGACGGAAGAGAGCCAGCCCCAGCATTTT,CASGKTEESQPQHF
TRBD2,TRBV9,TRBJ2-3,NA,TGTGCCAGCAGCGCTCCGACTAGGCGGGGGAACACAGATACGCAGTATTTT,CASSAPTRRGNTDTQYF
NA,TRBV6-2/TRBV6-3,TRBJ2-1,few,TGTGCCAGCAGTTACGCGGCCTACGAGCAGTTCTTC,CASSYAAYEQFF
TRBD1,TRBV11-2,TRBJ2-2,NA,TGTGCCAGCAGCGGGGGACAGACGAACACCGGGGAGCTGTTTTTT,CASSGGQTNTGELFF
NA,TRBV12-3/TRBV12-4,TRBJ1-5,many,TGTGCCAGCAGCACACAGAATCAGCCCCAGCATTTT,CASSTQNQPQHF
TRBD1,TRBV10-1,TRBJ1-6,few,TGCGCCAGAGACGGGACAGGGGATTCACCCCTCCACTTT,CARDGTGDSPLHF
NA,TRBV5-4,TRBJ1-1,NA,TGTGCCAGCAGCCCGGACGGGGGGCAAGAGAACACTGAAGCCTTCTTT,CASSPDGGQENTEAFF
NA,TRBV3-1,TRBJ2-5,few,TGTGCCAGCAGCCCCCGGGAGACAGGGATGGAGACCCAGTACTTC,CASSPRETGMETQYF
TRBD2,TRBV18,TRBJ2-5,NA,TGTGCCAGCTCAACGTCCCTAGCGGGAGGAGAGACCCAGTACTTC,CASSTSLAGGETQYF
TRBD1,TRBV7-2,TRBJ2-7,NA,TGTGCCAGCAGCTTCAGAACAGGGGCATGGTACTTC,CASSFRTGAWYF
TRBD1,TRBV9,TRBJ2-2,NA,TGTGCCAGCAGCCCCGAAGACAGGGGGCGTGCCGGGGAGCTGTTTTTT,CASSPEDRGRAGELFF
NA,TRBV6-5,TRBJ2-7,many,TGTGCCAGCAGTCGCCTGGGAGGGGGGTCTAACTACGAGCAGTACTTC,CASSRLGGGSNYEQYF
NA,TRBV10-1,TRBJ2-2,many,TGCGCCAGCAGTACAGGGATGGGCACCGGGGAGCTGTTTTTT,CASSTGMGTGELFF
NA,TRBV20-1,TRBJ2-5,NA,TGCAGTGCTAGGTTCGGGGGATCACAGGAGACCCAGTACTTT,CSARFGGSQETQYF
NA,TRBV10-3,TRBJ2-7,few,TGTGCCATCAGCCCGGGAGAAAACGAGCAGTACTTC,CAISPGENEQYF
TRBD1,TRBV2,TRBJ1-1,few,TGTGCCAGCAGCGGGGGACAGATCATTACTGAAGCTTTCTTT,CASSGGQIITEAFF
TRBD1,TRBV9,TRBJ2-3,NA,TGTGCCAGCAGCCCCCATGAGACGGGACAGGGGCAGACAGATACGCAGTATTTT,CASSPHETGQGQTDTQYF
NA,TRBV6-6,TRBJ2-2,few,TGTGCCAGCAGTCCGGATCGTTCCGGGGAGCTGTTTTTT,CASSPDRSGELFF
TRBD2,TRBV4-1,TRBJ2-5,NA,TGCGCCAGCAGCCAAGGGGCAGGCAGCGGGGGTAAACAAGAGACCCAGTACTTC,CASSQGAGSGGKQETQYF
NA,TRBV2,TRBJ2-1,NA,TGTGCCAGCAGTGAAGCAGGGTACTCCTACAATGAGCAGTTCTTC,CASSEAGYSYNEQFF
NA,TRBV12-3/TRBV12-4,TRBJ2-3,many,TGTGCCAGCAGTTTAGACCGTCGGGGGAGCACAGATACGCAGTATTTT,CASSLDRRGSTDTQYF
NA,TRBV29-1,TRBJ1-1,few,TGCAGCGTTGCCCTAAACCTGAACAGTGAAGCTTTCTTT,CSVALNLNSEAFF
NA,TRBV19,TRBJ2-1,NA,TGTGCCAGTAGTACACGTATCAGGGCGAATGAGCAGTTCTTC,CASSTRIRANEQFF
NA,TRBV27,TRBJ2-7,NA,TGTGCCAGCAGTTTATTTCCGAACTACGAGCAGTACTTC,CASSLFPNYEQYF
NA,TRBV25-1,TRBJ1-4,NA,TGTGCCAGCAGTGAACAAGGGCGGTTTAATGAAAAACTGTTTTTT,CASSEQGRFNEKLFF
NA,TRBV20-1,TRBJ2-7,NA,TGCAGTGCAAGAGATGAGAACAGGGCCTACGAGCAGAACTTC,CSARDENRAYEQNF
NA,TRBV7-2,TRBJ2-1,many,TGTGCCAGCAGCTTAGAGGGGAACTACAATGAGCAGTTCTTC,CASSLEGNYNEQFF
TRBD2,TRBV18,TRBJ2-4,NA,TGTGCCAGCTCACCATACGGGGGGGGCGCCTCCTACAATGAGCAGTACTTC,CASSPYGGGASYNEQYF
NA,TRBV15,TRBJ1-1,NA,TGTGCCACCAGCAGAGATCCGAGGATGGCGGTCAAGAAGAACACTGAAGCTTTCTTT,CATSRDPRMAVKKNTEAFF
TRBD2,TRBV7-2,TRBJ2-7,few,TGTGCCAGCAGCTTAGTTCTAGCGGGACCCTACGAGCAGTACTTC,CASSLVLAGPYEQYF
TRBD1,TRBV28,TRBJ1-5,NA,TGTGCCAGCAGTTCCCTGACAGGGAGGGGCCAGCCCCAGCATTTT,CASSSLTGRGQPQHF
NA,TRBV20-1,TRBJ2-2,few,TGCAGTGCTAATCGAGCGGGGAACACCGGGGAGCTGTTTTTT,CSANRAGNTGELFF
NA,TRBV7-6,TRBJ2-5,NA,TGTGCCAGCAGCGCTGGGTCACCATCCCAAGAGACCCAGTACTTC,CASSAGSPSQETQYF
NA,TRBV27,TRBJ2-1,many,TGTGCCAGCAGTTCCCTCGACCCCCTTCTCTACAATGAGCAGTTCTTC,CASSSLDPLLYNEQFF
NA,TRBV15,TRBJ2-5,few,TGTGCCACCAGTACAGGGGAGGGGGAGACCCAGTACTTC,CATSTGEGETQYF
NA,TRBV20-1,TRBJ2-1,few,TGCAGTGCCGAGGGCCCTGGATACAATGAGCAGTTCTTC,CSAEGPGYNEQFF
NA,TRBV7-3,TRBJ1-1,NA,TGTGCCAGCAGCCCCTCGGACAGAAACACTGAAGCTTTCTTT,CASSPSDRNTEAFF
TRBD2,TRBV7-6,TRBJ2-1,many,TGTGCCAGCAGTCCCAGGACTAGCGGGTTTAACAATGAGCAGTTCTTC,CASSPRTSGFNNEQFF
TRBD1,TRBV10-3,TRBJ2-7,NA,TGTGCCATCAGTGAGAGGGCCGGGACAGGGGTAGGCGAGCAGTACTTC,CAISERAGTGVGEQYF
TRBD2,TRBV20-1,TRBJ2-3,few,TGCAGTGCTAGCGGGGGGGGTCAAGATACGCAGTATTTT,CSASGGGQDTQYF
NA,TRBV7-9,TRBJ2-5,few,TGTGCCAGCAGCCACCAGACACATCAGACCCAGTACTTC,CASSHQTHQTQYF
TRBD1,TRBV20-1,TRBJ2-3,few,TGCAGTGCTAGAGTTCCCGGGACAGCCACTTCCACAGATACGCAGTATTTT,CSARVPGTATSTDTQYF
NA,TRBV10-2,TRBJ2-2,NA,TGCGCGAGCAGGTTGGACCAAATAGCCATGAACACCGGGGAGCTGTTTTTT,CASRLDQIAMNTGELFF
TRBD1,TRBV5-6,TRBJ2-4,few,TGTGCCAGCAGTACTATCCAGGGGGACAAAAACATTCAGTACTTC,CASSTIQGDKNIQYF
NA,TRBV5-1,TRBJ2-7,few,TGCGCCAGCAGCCCGGTGGGGAGCGGACGTGCCTACGAGCAGTACTTC,CASSPVGSGRAYEQYF
NA,TRBV7-8,TRBJ1-4,NA,TGTGCCAGCGGAAAGGAATCCGCGGAAAAACTGTTTTTT,CASGKESAEKLFF